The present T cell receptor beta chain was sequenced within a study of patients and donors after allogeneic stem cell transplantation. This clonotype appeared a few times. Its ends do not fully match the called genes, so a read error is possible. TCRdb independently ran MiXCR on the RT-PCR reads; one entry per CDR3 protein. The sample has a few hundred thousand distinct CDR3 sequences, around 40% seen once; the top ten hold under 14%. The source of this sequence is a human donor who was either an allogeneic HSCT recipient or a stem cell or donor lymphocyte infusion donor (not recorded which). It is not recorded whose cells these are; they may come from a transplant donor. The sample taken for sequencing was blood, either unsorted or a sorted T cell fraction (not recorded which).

In nucleotides, the CDR3 is TGTGCCAGCAGTTTGAAAACCGGGACAAAGAGCCTTTTT. Encoded protein: CASSLKTGTKSLF. V usage is TRBV12-3 or TRBV12-4 and J usage is TRBJ1-4; weak D call: TRBD1 (6 bases). This CDR3 contains 13 residues.